One and the same sample provided the 13 T cell receptor beta chains below, sequenced in a study of graft-versus-host responses after intestinal transplantation. Their antigens remain unidentified. The protocol was immunoSEQ multiplex PCR, while the TCRdb copy is restricted to in-frame clones and leaves out a portion. The profile shows about 97,000 clones, 91% of them singletons. The material was unstimulated CD4+ T cells sorted from spleen or lymph node cells, obtained before transplant. The receptors were sampled from a human donor who was the organ donor for an intestinal transplant.

V usage is TRBV4-1 and J usage is TRBJ2-7; 9 bases match TRBD1. J lost 4 bases, V lost 4 bases, and 8 bases had no gene match. Germline CDR1 and CDR2: MGHRA and YSYEKL. The CDR3 runs to 15 residues. The CDR3 nucleotides read TGCGCCAGCAGCCCGGGACAGGGCCCTCTGTACGAGCAGTACTTC. Its protein is CASSPGQGPLYEQYF.

The chain has TRBV5-1 and TRBJ2-5; 9 nucleotides agree with TRBD2. The trim removed 1 base at V and 5 bases at J, leaving 6 bases unmatched. Looked up from germline, CDR1 is SGHRS and CDR2 is YFSETQ. This CDR3 is built from 15 residues. As DNA, the CDR3 is TGCGCCAGCAGCTTGATTTCCAGCGGGAGGGAGACCCAGTACTTC. This codes for CASSLISSGRETQYF.

This clone has a single count. This rearrangement joins TRBV9 to TRBJ2-6; D not certain. Germline V CDR1 and CDR2: SGDLS, YYNGEE. The CDR3 contains 16 residues. Trimming removed 4 bases at V and 0 bases at J, with 11 bases between. The DNA for the CDR3 is TGTGCCAGCAGCCCCCTTGGCCGCTCTGGGGCCAACGTCCTGACTTTC. Protein: CASSPLGRSGANVLTF.

Points on this clone: This sample also contains other DNA sequences that code for the same CDR3. This rearrangement joins TRBV4-1 to TRBJ2-7; possibly TRBD1 for D (6 bases). In germline, CDR1 is MGHRA, CDR2 YSYEKL. The CDR3 is made up of 15 amino acids. V lost 1 base and J lost 0, with 10 bases in between. The CDR3 bases are TGCGCCAGCAGCCAAGTTGGGGGCGGCTCCTACGAGCAGTACTTC. Translation: CASSQVGGGSYEQYF.

The chain links TRBV28 to TRBJ2-7; TRBD2 is a possible D gene (6 bases). The germline gives CDR1 MDHEN, CDR2 SYDVKM. Trimming took 6 bases from V and 2 from J, leaving 17 bases between them. The length of the CDR3 is 15 residues. The CDR3 spells CASRGTRGVTYEQYF. The CDR3, as DNA: TGTGCCAGCAGGGGGACCCGCGGGGTTACCTACGAGCAGTACTTC.

The rearrangement links TRBV29-1 to TRBJ2-7, with D possibly TRBD1 on 6 matching bases. Trimming removed 5 bases at V and 2 bases at J, with 13 bases between. There are 13 residues in the CDR3. The germline CDR1 and CDR2 sequences are SQVTM and ANQGSEA. The CDR3 nucleotides are TGCAGCGTTACCGGACAGTCACCCTACGAGCAGTACTTC. Protein product: CSVTGQSPYEQYF.

The chain carries TRBV6-5 and TRBJ1-6, with 7 bases identical to TRBD1. With V trimmed by 5 bases and J by 11 bases, 12 bases remained unmatched. The V gene's germline CDR1 is MNHEY and CDR2 SVGAGI. This CDR3 spans 15 amino acids. Here the CDR3 reads CASSHETGFQAPLHF. CDR3 DNA: TGTGCCAGCAGTCACGAGACAGGGTTTCAGGCACCCCTCCACTTT.

This clone appeared once. This CDR3 reads CASKAGNYGYTF. CDR3 DNA sequence: TGTGCCAGCAAGGCAGGAAACTATGGCTACACCTTC. The rearrangement joins TRBV7-2 to TRBJ1-2; D is unclear. V was trimmed by 7 bases and J by 2 bases, leaving 8 bases between them. Germline CDR1 is SGHTA and CDR2 is FQGNSA. The CDR3 is made up of 12 amino acids.

The CDR3 DNA follows: TGTGCCAGCGGGGAGGCGGGGATCAACTATGGCTACACCTTC. This sequence encodes CASGEAGINYGYTF. This chain connects TRBV6-5 to TRBJ1-2; D not certain. V shed 8 bases and J shed 2 bases, with 15 bases lying between them. The CDR3 covers 14 residues. CDR1 MNHEY and CDR2 SVGAGI come from the germline V gene.

The rearrangement links TRBV4-1 to TRBJ2-1; 9 positions match TRBD2. The V gene end was trimmed by 4 bases and the J gene end by 5 bases; junction bases not matched to a gene: 15. CDR3 size: 18 residues. Germline values: CDR1 MGHRA, CDR2 YSYEKL. As DNA, the CDR3 is TGCGCCAGCAGCCGCAGCTTCCTGCGGGGGGGCATTGACAATGAGCAGTTCTTC. It yields the protein CASSRSFLRGGIDNEQFF.

The V gene is TRBV5-1, the J gene TRBJ1-6; 7 bases map to TRBD1. V lost 4 bases to trimming and J lost 0 bases; unmatched junction nucleotides: 4. Germline CDR1 and CDR2: SGHRS and YFSETQ. The CDR3 runs 16 residues. CDR3 region: CASSIRDSSYNSPLHF. CDR3 in DNA: TGCGCCAGCAGCATCCGGGACAGCTCCTATAATTCACCCCTCCACTTT.

The V gene is TRBV27, the J gene TRBJ2-2; 7 bases align to TRBD2. With V trimmed by 1 base and J by 4 bases, 6 bases remained unmatched. The germline CDR1 and CDR2 sequences are MNHEY and SMNVEV (reference sequence). This CDR3 region has 16 residues. The CDR3 loop is CASSLLRGVGTGELFF. Here the CDR3 DNA reads TGTGCCAGCAGTTTATTACGGGGGGTCGGCACCGGGGAGCTGTTTTTT.

The chain is built from TRBV4-3 and TRBJ2-2; D gene ambiguous. V lost 8 bases and J lost 2, with 15 bases in between. Per germline, CDR1 LGHNA and CDR2 YSLEER. This CDR3 region has 15 residues. The CDR3 loop reads CASQAIRLNTGELFF. CDR3 sequence (DNA): TGCGCCAGCCAAGCGATCCGCCTTAACACCGGGGAGCTGTTTTTT.